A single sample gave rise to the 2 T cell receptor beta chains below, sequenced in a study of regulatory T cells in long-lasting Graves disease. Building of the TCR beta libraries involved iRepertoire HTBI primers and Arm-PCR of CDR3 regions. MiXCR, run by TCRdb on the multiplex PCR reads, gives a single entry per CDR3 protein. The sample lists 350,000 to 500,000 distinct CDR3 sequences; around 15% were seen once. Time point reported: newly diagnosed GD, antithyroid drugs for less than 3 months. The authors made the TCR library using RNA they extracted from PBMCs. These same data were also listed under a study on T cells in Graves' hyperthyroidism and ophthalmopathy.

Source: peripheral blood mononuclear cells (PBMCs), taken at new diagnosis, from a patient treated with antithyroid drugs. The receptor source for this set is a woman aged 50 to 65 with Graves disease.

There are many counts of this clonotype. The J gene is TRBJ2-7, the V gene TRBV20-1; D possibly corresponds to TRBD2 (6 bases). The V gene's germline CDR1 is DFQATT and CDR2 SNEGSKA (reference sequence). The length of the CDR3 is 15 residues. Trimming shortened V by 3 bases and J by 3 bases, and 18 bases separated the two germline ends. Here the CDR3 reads CSASLPGTGYYEQYF. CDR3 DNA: TGCAGTGCTAGTCTCCCGGGGACTGGTTACTACGAGCAGTACTTC.

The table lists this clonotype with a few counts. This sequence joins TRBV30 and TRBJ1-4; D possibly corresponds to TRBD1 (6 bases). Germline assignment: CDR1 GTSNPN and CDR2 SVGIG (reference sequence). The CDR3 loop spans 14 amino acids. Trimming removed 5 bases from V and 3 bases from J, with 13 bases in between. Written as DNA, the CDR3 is TGTGCCTGGGGTAGGGGGAGGGCTAATGAAAAACTGTTTTTT. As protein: CAWGRGRANEKLFF.